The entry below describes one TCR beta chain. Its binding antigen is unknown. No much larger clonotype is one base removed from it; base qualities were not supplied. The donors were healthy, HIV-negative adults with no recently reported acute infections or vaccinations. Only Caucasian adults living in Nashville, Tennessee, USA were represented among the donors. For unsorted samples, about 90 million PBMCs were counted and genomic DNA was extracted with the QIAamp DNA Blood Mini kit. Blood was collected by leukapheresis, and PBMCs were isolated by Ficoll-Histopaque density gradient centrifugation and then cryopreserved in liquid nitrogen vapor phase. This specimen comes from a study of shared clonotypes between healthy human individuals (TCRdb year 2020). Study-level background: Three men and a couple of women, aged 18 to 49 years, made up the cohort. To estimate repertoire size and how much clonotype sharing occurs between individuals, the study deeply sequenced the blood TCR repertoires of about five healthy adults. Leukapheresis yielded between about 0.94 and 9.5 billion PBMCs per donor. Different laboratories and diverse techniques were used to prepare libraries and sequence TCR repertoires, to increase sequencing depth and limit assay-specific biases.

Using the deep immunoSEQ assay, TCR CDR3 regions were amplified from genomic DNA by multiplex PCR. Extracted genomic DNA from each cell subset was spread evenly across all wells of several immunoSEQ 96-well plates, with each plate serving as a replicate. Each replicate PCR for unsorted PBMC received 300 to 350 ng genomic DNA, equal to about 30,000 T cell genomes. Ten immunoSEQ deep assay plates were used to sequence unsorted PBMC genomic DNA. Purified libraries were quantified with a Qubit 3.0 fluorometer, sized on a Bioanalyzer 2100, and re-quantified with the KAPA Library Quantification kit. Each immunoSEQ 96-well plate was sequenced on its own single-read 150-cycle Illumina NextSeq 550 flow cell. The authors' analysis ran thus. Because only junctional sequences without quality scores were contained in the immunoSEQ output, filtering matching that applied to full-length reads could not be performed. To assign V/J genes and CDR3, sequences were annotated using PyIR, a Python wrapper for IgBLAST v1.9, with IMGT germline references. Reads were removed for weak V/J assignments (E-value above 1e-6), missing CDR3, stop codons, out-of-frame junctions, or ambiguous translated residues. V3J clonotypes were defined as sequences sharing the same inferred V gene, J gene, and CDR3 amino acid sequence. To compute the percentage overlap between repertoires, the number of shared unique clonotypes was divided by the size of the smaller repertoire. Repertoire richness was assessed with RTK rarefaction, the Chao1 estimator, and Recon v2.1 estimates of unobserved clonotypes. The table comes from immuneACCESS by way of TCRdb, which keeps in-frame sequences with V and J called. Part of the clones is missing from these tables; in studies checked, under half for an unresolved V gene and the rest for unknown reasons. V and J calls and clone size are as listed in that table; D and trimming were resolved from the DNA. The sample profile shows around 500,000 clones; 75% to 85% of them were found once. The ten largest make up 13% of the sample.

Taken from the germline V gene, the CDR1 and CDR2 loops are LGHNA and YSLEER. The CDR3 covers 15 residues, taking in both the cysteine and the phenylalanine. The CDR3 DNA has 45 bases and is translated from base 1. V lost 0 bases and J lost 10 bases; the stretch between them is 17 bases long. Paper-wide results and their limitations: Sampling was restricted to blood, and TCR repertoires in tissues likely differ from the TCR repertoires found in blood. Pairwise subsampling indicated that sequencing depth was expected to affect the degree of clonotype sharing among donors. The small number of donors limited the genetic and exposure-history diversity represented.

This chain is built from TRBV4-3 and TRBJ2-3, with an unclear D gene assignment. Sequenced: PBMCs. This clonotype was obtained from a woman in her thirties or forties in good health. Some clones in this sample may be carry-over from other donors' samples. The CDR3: CASSQEMGRGHSQYF. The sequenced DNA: TGCGCCAGCAGCCAAGAGATGGGTAGAGGTCATTCGCAGTATTTT.